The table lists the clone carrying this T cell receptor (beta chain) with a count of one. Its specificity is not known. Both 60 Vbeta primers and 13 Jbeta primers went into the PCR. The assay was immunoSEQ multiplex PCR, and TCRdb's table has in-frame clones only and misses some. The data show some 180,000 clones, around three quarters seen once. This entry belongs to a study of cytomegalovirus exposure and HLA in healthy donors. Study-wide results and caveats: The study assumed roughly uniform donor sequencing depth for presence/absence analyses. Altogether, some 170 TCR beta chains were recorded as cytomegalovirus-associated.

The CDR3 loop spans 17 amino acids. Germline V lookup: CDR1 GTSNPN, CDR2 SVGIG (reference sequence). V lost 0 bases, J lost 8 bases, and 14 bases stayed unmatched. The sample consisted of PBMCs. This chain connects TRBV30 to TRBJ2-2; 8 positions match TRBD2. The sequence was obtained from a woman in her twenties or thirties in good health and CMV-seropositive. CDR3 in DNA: TGTGCCTGGAGTGTACTCCCGGGCGGGGGGCCTAGGGGGGAGCTGTTTTTT. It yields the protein CAWSVLPGGGPRGELFF.